This T cell receptor beta chain originates from a study of T cell changes during pregnancy in multiple sclerosis. The CDR3 is 16 amino acids. Germline V gene lookup returns CDR1 MDHEN and CDR2 SYDVKM. Trimming at V came to 1 base and at J to 8 bases, leaving 8 bases not matched to a gene. The repertoire was sequenced with immunoSEQ multiplex PCR; TCRdb's copy has only in-frame clones and lacks some. The table records 40,000 to 45,000 clones, about 92% of them present only once. This clone has only one observation. The material was CD4+ T cells from peripheral blood mononuclear cells, obtained in the third trimester of pregnancy. V usage is TRBV28 and J usage is TRBJ1-2; 12 nucleotides align to TRBD1. This TCR derives from a female donor with multiple sclerosis, enrolled in a pregnancy study. The CDR3 here is CASSLSGTGGAKGYTF. The CDR3 nucleotides are TGTGCCAGCAGTTTATCCGGGACAGGGGGCGCGAAAGGCTACACCTTC.